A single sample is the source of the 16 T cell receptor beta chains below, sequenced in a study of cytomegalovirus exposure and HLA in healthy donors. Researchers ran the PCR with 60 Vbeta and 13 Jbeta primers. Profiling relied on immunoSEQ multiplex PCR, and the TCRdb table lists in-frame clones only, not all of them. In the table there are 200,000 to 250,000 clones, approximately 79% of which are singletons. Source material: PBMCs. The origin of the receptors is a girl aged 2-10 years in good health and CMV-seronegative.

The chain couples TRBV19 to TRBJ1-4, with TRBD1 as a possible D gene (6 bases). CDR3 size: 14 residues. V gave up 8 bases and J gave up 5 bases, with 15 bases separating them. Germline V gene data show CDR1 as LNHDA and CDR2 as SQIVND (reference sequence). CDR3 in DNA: TGTGCCAGTTCCCGAGGGGGGGCGAATGAAAAACTGTTTTTT. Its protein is CASSRGGANEKLFF.

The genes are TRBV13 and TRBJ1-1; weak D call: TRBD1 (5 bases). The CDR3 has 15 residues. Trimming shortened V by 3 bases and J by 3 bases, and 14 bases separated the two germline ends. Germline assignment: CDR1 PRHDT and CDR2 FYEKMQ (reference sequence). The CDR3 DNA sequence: TGTGCCAGCAGCTTGGTCGGGCGGGGGTACACTGAAGCTTTCTTT. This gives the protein CASSLVGRGYTEAFF.

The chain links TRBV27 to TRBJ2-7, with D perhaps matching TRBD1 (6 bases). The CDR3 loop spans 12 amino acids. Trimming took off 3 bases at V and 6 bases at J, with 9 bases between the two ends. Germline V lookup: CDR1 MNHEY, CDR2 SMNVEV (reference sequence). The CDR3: CASSFPGAEQYF. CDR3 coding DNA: TGTGCCAGCAGTTTTCCAGGGGCCGAGCAGTACTTC.

The CDR3 protein is CASSLSRQTSNYEQYF. The DNA for the CDR3 is TGTGCCAGCAGTTTATCGCGCCAGACTTCAAACTACGAGCAGTACTTC. This chain joins TRBV27 and TRBJ2-7, with unresolved D. The CDR3 contains 16 residues. Germline loops: CDR1 MNHEY, CDR2 SMNVEV (reference sequence). V shed 0 bases and J shed 3 bases, with 15 bases lying between them.

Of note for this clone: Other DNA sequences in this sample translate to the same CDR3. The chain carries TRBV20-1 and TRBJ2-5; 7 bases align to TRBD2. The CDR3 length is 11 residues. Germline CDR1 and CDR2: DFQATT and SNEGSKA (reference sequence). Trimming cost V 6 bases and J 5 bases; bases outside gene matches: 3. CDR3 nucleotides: TGCAGTGCCTCTAGCGGCGAGACCCAGTACTTC. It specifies CSASSGETQYF.

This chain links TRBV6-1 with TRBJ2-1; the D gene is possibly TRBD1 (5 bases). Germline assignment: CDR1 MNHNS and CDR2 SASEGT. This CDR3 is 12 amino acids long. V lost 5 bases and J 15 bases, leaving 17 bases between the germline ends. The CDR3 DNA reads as TGTGCCAGCAGTCAGGCAGGGTTATCGGTGTTCTTC. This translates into CASSQAGLSVFF.

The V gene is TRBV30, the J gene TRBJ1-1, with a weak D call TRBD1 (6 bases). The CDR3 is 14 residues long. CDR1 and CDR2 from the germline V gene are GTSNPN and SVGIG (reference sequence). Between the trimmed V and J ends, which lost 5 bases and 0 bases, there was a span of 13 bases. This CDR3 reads CAWAGASVNTEAFF. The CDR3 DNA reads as TGTGCCTGGGCAGGGGCATCGGTGAACACTGAAGCTTTCTTT.

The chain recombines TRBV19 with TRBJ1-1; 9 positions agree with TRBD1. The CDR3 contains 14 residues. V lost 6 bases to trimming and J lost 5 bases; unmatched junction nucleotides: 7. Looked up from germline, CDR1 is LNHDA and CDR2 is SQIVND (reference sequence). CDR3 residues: CASRYGTGRTEAFF. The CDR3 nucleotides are TGTGCCAGTAGGTACGGGACAGGGAGGACTGAAGCTTTCTTT.

The CDR3 loop reads CASSLGLPTTTRGGYTF. CDR3 in DNA: TGTGCCAGCAGCTTGGGGCTCCCCACGACAACTCGGGGTGGCTACACCTTC. V usage is TRBV5-4 and J usage is TRBJ1-2; no definite D call. This CDR3 region has 17 residues. Per the germline V gene, CDR1 is SGHNT and CDR2 is YYREEE (reference sequence). Trimming shortened V by 0 bases and J by 7 bases, and 22 bases separated the two germline ends.

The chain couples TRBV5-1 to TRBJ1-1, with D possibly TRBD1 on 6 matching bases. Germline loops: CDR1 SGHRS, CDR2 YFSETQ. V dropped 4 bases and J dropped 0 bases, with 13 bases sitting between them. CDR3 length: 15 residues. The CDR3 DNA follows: TGCGCCAGCAGCCCGGGGGGGCATTTGAACACTGAAGCTTTCTTT. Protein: CASSPGGHLNTEAFF.

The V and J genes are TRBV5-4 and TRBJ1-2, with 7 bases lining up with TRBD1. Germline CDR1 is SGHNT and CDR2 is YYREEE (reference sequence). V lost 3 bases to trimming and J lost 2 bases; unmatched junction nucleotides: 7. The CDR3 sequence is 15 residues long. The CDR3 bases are TGTGCCAGCAGCTCCGTCCGACAGGGCAACTATGGCTACACCTTC. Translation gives CASSSVRQGNYGYTF.

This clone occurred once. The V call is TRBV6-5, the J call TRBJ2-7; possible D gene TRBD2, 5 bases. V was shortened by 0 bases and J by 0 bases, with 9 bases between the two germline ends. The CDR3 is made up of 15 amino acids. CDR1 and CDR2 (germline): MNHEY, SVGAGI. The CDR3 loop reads CASSYSYRGSYEQYF. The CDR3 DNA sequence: TGTGCCAGCAGTTACTCGTATCGGGGCTCCTACGAGCAGTACTTC.

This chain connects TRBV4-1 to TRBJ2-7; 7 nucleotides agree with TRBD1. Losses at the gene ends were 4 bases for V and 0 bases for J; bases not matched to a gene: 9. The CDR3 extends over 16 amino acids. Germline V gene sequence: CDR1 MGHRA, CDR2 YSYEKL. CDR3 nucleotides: TGCGCCAGCAGCCTACAGGACAGGACTCTCTCCTACGAGCAGTACTTC. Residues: CASSLQDRTLSYEQYF.

As DNA, the CDR3 is TGTGCCAGCAGCCCGGGACTGGTAGTCTACAATGAGCAGTTCTTC. Amino acids: CASSPGLVVYNEQFF. This chain connects TRBV7-8 to TRBJ2-1, with D possibly TRBD2 on 6 matching bases. V was shortened by 5 bases and J by 3 bases, with 14 bases between the two germline ends. CDR3 size: 15 residues. Germline V gives CDR1 SGHVS, CDR2 FQNEAQ. The full variable domain, completed using reference TRBV7-8 and TRBJ2-1, is GAGVSQSPRYKVAKRGQDVALRCDPISGHVSLFWYQQALGQGPEFLTYFQNEAQLDKSGLPSDRFFAERPEGSVSTLKIQRTQQEDSAVYLCASSPGLVVYNEQFFGPGTRLTVL.

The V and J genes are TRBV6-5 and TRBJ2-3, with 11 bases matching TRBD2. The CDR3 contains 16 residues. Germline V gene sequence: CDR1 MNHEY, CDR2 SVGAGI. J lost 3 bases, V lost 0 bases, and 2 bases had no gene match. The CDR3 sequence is CASSYSSGRGTDTQYF. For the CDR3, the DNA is TGTGCCAGCAGTTACTCTAGCGGGAGGGGTACAGATACGCAGTATTTT.

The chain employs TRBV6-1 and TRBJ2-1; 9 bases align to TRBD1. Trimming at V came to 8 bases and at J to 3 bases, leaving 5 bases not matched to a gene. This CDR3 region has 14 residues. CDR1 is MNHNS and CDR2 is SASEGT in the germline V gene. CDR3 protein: CASGPGQGYNEQFF. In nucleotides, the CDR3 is TGTGCCAGCGGGCCGGGACAGGGCTACAATGAGCAGTTCTTC.